Below, 20 T cell receptor beta chains from the same sample are listed, as sequenced in a study of T cell changes during pregnancy in multiple sclerosis (dated by TCRdb to between 2018 and 2021). Libraries were constructed by the immunoSEQ multiplex PCR assay. Held by TCRdb, this immuneACCESS table contains in-frame sequences only and omits some clones. Under half of the omission traces to an unresolved V gene where checked; the cause of the rest is unknown. A total of about 21,000 clones appear in this sample, around 85% of them only once. 20% of the sample goes to the ten largest clones. The starting material was CD8+ T cells from peripheral blood mononuclear cells, obtained after pregnancy. The receptors here all came from a female donor in good health, enrolled as a control in a pregnancy study.

This chain links TRBV6-6 with TRBJ1-4; no clear D gene. The V and J ends lost 4 bases and 3 bases respectively, with 9 bases between them. Germline CDR1 is MNHNY and CDR2 is SVGAGI (reference sequence). This CDR3 has 14 residues. The CDR3 nucleotides read TGTGCCAGCAGTTCGACACCCTCTAATGAAAAACTGTTTTTT. Its translation is CASSSTPSNEKLFF.

The chain uses TRBV2 and TRBJ2-5; D ambiguous. Per the germline V gene, CDR1 is SNHLY and CDR2 is FYNNEI. Trimming shortened V by 2 bases and J by 5 bases, and 15 bases separated the two germline ends. There are 15 residues in the CDR3. This CDR3 reads CASSEHDTSRETQYF. The DNA for the CDR3 is TGTGCCAGCAGTGAACACGACACCTCAAGGGAGACCCAGTACTTC.

The J gene is TRBJ1-1, the V gene TRBV9; the D gene is possibly TRBD1 (5 bases). The CDR3 extends over 13 amino acids. V was trimmed by 3 bases and J by 3 bases, leaving 9 bases between them. CDR1 and CDR2 from the germline V gene are SGDLS and YYNGEE. DNA for the CDR3: TGTGCCAGCAGCGAGGGGAAGTACACTGAAGCTTTCTTT. It specifies CASSEGKYTEAFF.

The J gene is TRBJ2-1, the V gene TRBV13; 8 nucleotides align to TRBD2. V shed 3 bases, J shed 5 bases, and the junction held 6 bases outside the gene matches. The CDR3 length is 15 residues. The germline V gene has CDR1 PRHDT and CDR2 FYEKMQ (reference sequence). The CDR3 reads CASSFGSGTNNEQFF. The CDR3 DNA reads as TGTGCCAGCAGCTTCGGTAGCGGGACTAACAATGAGCAGTTCTTC.

This clone was detected once. The gene calls are TRBV2 and TRBJ2-7; maybe TRBD2 (6 bases). The V gene's germline CDR1 is SNHLY and CDR2 FYNNEI. This CDR3 is built from 15 residues. The V end was cut by 8 bases, the J end by 2 bases, with 19 bases between. The CDR3 region has the DNA TGTGCCAGCTTACATTCTGGCGGGATTGCCTACGAGCAGTACTTC. Translated: CASLHSGGIAYEQYF.

This clone was counted between two and nine times. The CDR3 bases are TGTGCCAGCAGTGAAGCTAGCGGGAGTCATGGCACCGGGGAGCTGTTTTTT. Protein sequence: CASSEASGSHGTGELFF. The chain is built from TRBV6-4 and TRBJ2-2; TRBD2 matches 10 bases. J gave up 4 bases and V 3 bases, and 8 bases lay outside the gene matches. Germline V gene sequence: CDR1 MRHNA, CDR2 SNTAGT. The CDR3 is 17 residues long.

The chain carries TRBV11-3 and TRBJ2-2; TRBD1 matches 7 bases. With V trimmed by 4 bases and J by 2 bases, 10 bases remained unmatched. The germline V gene encodes CDR1 SGHNT and CDR2 YENEEA. CDR3 length: 17 residues. The CDR3 nucleotides are TGTGCCAGCAGCTCCACTTTCGACAGGGAAAACACCGGGGAGCTGTTTTTT. Protein sequence: CASSSTFDRENTGELFF. The variable domain in full, with the rest retrieved from reference TRBV11-3 and TRBJ2-2, is EAGVVQSPRYKIIEKKQPVAFWCNPISGHNTLYWYLQNLGQGPELLIRYENEEAVDDSQLPKDRFSAERLKGVDSTLKIQPAELGDSAVYLCASSSTFDRENTGELFFGEGSRLTVL.

The chain combines TRBV25-1 with TRBJ1-5; TRBD1 is a possible D gene (5 bases). This CDR3 is 14 amino acids long. Germline V gene lookup returns CDR1 MGHDK and CDR2 SYGVNS. Trimming left V 2 bases short and J 3 bases short, with 8 bases between. CDR3 loop: CASSEAGANQPQHF. CDR3 nucleotides: TGTGCCAGCAGTGAAGCTGGGGCCAATCAGCCCCAGCATTTT.

This clone was picked up one time. The chain carries TRBV6-5 and TRBJ2-2; 11 positions match TRBD2. The trim removed 3 bases at V and 5 bases at J, leaving 2 bases unmatched. The CDR3 contains 15 residues. CDR1 MNHEY and CDR2 SVGAGI come from the germline V gene. This CDR3 is CASSYSGGATGELFF. CDR3 DNA: TGTGCCAGCAGTTATAGCGGGGGGGCGACCGGGGAGCTGTTTTTT.

Only a few counts were recorded for this clone. V usage is TRBV7-6 and J usage is TRBJ1-2; the match to TRBD1 covers 8 bases. Per germline, CDR1 SGHVS and CDR2 FNYEAQ. The CDR3 length is 16 residues. The J segment lost 4 bases and the V segment lost 4 bases, leaving 11 bases of the junction unmatched. Here the CDR3 DNA reads TGTGCCAGCAGCTCCGCTATGGGGGACAGGTCCTATGGCTACACCTTC. This gives the protein CASSSAMGDRSYGYTF.

The chain links TRBV15 to TRBJ1-6; 8 nucleotides agree with TRBD1. The CDR3 covers 15 residues. With V trimmed by 0 bases and J by 8 bases, 3 bases remained unmatched. Looked up from germline, CDR1 is LNHNV and CDR2 is YYDKDF (reference sequence). CDR3 loop: CATSREDRVYSPLHF. The CDR3 nucleotides read TGTGCCACCAGCAGAGAGGACAGGGTCTATTCACCCCTCCACTTT.

The chain joins TRBV7-9 to TRBJ2-1; D unclear. V dropped 2 bases and J dropped 9 bases, with 14 bases sitting between them. The germline CDR1 and CDR2 sequences are SEHNR and FQNEAQ (reference sequence). This CDR3 comprises 14 residues. This CDR3 is CASSLSPISGEQFF. In DNA form, the CDR3 reads TGTGCCAGCAGCTTATCCCCGATATCCGGTGAGCAGTTCTTC. Full variable domain (outside the CDR3, taken from reference TRBV7-9 and TRBJ2-1): DTGVSQNPRHKITKRGQNVTFRCDPISEHNRLYWYRQTLGQGPEFLTYFQNEAQLEKSRLLSDRFSAERPKGSFSTLEIQRTEQGDSAMYLCASSLSPISGEQFFGPGTRLTVL.

The V and J genes are TRBV5-1 and TRBJ2-5; 10 bases are shared with TRBD2. The CDR3 consists of 15 residues. Germline trimming cut 0 bases from V and 2 bases from J; bases unmatched to any gene: 1. Germline V gene lookup returns CDR1 SGHRS and CDR2 YFSETQ. CDR3 coding DNA: TGCGCCAGCAGCTTGGGGACTAGCGGACAAGAGACCCAGTACTTC. Protein: CASSLGTSGQETQYF.

In this sample, this clone is medium-sized. The V call is TRBV6-1, the J call TRBJ1-5; D remains unclear. The germline gives CDR1 MNHNS, CDR2 SASEGT. Trimming shortened V by 6 bases and J by 2 bases, and 5 bases separated the two germline ends. CDR3 length equals 12 residues. The CDR3 sequence: CASREGNQPQHF. For the CDR3, the DNA is TGTGCCAGCAGGGAGGGCAATCAGCCCCAGCATTTT.

V is TRBV5-6 and J is TRBJ2-1; 8 nucleotides agree with TRBD1. The CDR3 has 14 amino acids. The trim removed 3 bases at V and 4 bases at J, leaving 3 bases unmatched. Looked up from germline, CDR1 is SGHDT and CDR2 is YYEEEE. CDR3 DNA: TGTGCCAGCAGCTGGGACAGGCTGTACAATGAGCAGTTCTTC. It codes for CASSWDRLYNEQFF.

V gene TRBV4-2 combines with J gene TRBJ2-2; 12 bases match TRBD2. Germline V gene data show CDR1 as LGHNA and CDR2 as YNFKEQ. V shed 0 bases, J shed 7 bases, and the junction held 3 bases outside the gene matches. The CDR3 has 16 residues. This CDR3 reads CASSQEEGLAGGELFF. In DNA, the CDR3 is TGTGCCAGCAGCCAAGAGGAGGGACTAGCGGGCGGGGAGCTGTTTTTT.

The rearrangement joins TRBV7-8 to TRBJ2-1, with 7 bases lining up with TRBD2. The germline V gene encodes CDR1 SGHVS and CDR2 FQNEAQ. With V trimmed by 1 base and J by 10 bases, 4 bases remained unmatched. The CDR3 is 13 amino acids. CDR3 coding DNA: TGTGCCAGCAGCTTAGATAGGGGAGGGGAGCAGTTCTTC. It yields the protein CASSLDRGGEQFF.

The rearrangement joins TRBV7-9 to TRBJ2-1, with D hard to call. The V and J ends lost 5 bases and 3 bases respectively, with 14 bases between them. Germline V gene lookup returns CDR1 SEHNR and CDR2 FQNEAQ (reference sequence). There are 15 residues in the CDR3. CDR3 region: CASSPGSGDYNEQFF. Here the CDR3 DNA reads TGTGCCAGCAGCCCCGGATCCGGAGACTACAATGAGCAGTTCTTC.

CDR3 residues: CATLGAGVHNEQFF. CDR3 nucleotide sequence: TGTGCCACCCTTGGGGCAGGGGTCCACAATGAGCAGTTCTTC. The rearrangement joins TRBV27 to TRBJ2-1; D is possibly TRBD1 (6 bases). V shed 10 bases and J shed 5 bases, with 18 bases lying between them. Germline assignment: CDR1 MNHEY and CDR2 SMNVEV (reference sequence). The CDR3 totals 14 residues.

The rearrangement uses TRBV11-3 and TRBJ1-1, with D possibly matching TRBD1 (5 bases). V was pared by 5 bases and J by 0 bases, with 13 bases between. CDR1 SGHNT and CDR2 YENEEA come from the germline V gene. The CDR3 loop spans 15 amino acids. The CDR3 nucleotides are TGTGCCAGCAGCGTCCCTGGGGCGTTGAACACTGAAGCTTTCTTT. Encoded protein: CASSVPGALNTEAFF.